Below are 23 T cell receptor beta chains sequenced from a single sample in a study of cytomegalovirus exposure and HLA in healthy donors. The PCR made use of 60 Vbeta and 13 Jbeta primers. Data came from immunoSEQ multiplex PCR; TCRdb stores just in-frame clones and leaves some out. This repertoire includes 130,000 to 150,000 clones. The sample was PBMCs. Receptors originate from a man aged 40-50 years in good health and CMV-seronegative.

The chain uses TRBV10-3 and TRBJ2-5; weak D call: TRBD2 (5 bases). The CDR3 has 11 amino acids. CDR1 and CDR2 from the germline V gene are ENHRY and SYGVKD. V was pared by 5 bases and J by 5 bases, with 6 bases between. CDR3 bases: TGTGCCATCAGTCAGCGGGAGACCCAGTACTTC. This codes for CAISQRETQYF.

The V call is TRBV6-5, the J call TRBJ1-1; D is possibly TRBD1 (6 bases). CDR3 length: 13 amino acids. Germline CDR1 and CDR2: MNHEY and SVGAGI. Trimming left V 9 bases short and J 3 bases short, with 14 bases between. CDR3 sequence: CASAETGYTEAFF. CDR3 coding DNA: TGTGCCAGTGCTGAAACAGGGTACACTGAAGCTTTCTTT.

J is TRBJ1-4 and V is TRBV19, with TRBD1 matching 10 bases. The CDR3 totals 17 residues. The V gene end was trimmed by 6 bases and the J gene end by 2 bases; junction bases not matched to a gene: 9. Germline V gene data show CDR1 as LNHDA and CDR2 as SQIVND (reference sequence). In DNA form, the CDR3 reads TGTGCCAGTAGCCCCCCCGGGACAGGGGTTACTAATGAAAAACTGTTTTTT. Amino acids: CASSPPGTGVTNEKLFF.

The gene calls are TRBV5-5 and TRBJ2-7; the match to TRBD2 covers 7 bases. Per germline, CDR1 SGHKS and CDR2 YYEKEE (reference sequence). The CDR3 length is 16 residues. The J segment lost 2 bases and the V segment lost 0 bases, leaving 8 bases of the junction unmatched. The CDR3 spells CASSLVGGSATYEQYF. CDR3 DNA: TGTGCCAGCAGCTTGGTAGGCGGGAGTGCGACCTACGAGCAGTACTTC. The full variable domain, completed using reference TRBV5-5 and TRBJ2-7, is DAGVTQSPTHLIKTRGQQVTLRCSPISGHKSVSWYQQVLGQGPQFIFQYYEKEERGRGNFPDRFSARQFPNYSSELNVNALLLGDSALYLCASSLVGGSATYEQYFGPGTRLTVT.

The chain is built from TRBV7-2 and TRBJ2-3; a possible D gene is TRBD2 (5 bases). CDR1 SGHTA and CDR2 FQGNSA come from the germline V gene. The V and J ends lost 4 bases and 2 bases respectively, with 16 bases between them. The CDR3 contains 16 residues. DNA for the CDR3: TGTGCCAGCAGCTCCAGCCAGCGGTTACTCACAGATACGCAGTATTTT. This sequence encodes CASSSSQRLLTDTQYF.

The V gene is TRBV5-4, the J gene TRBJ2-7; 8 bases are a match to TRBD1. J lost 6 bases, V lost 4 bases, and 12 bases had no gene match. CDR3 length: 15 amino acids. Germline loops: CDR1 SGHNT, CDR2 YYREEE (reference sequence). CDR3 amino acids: CASSPTRTGSGEQYF. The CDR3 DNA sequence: TGTGCCAGCAGCCCGACCCGGACAGGGTCGGGCGAGCAGTACTTC.

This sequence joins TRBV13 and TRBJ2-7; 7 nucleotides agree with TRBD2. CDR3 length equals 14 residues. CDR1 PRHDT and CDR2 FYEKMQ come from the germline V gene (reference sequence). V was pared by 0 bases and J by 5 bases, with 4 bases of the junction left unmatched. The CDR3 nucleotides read TGTGCCAGCAGCTTAGGCAGGGAGGGCGACGAGCAGTACTTC. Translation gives CASSLGREGDEQYF.

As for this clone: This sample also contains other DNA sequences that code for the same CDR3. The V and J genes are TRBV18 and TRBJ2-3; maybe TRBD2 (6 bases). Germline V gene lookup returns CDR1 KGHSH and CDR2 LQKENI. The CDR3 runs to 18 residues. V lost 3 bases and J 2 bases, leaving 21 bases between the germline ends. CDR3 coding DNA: TGTGCCAGCTCACCGCTCAATAAATGGCGGGGACTCACAGATACGCAGTATTTT. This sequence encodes CASSPLNKWRGLTDTQYF.

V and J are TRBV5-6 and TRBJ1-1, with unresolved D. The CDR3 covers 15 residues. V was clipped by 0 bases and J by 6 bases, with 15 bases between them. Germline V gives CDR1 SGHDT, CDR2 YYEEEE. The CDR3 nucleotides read TGTGCCAGCAGCTTGGGGTCCGGGAGTGGCGCTGAAGCTTTCTTT. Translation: CASSLGSGSGAEAFF. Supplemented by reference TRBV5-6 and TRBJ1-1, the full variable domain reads DAGVTQSPTHLIKTRGQQVTLRCSPKSGHDTVSWYQQALGQGPQFIFQYYEEEERQRGNFPDRFSGHQFPNYSSELNVNALLLGDSALYLCASSLGSGSGAEAFFGQGTRLTVV.

The CDR3 spells CASSFGGPYEQYF. The CDR3, as DNA: TGTGCCAGCAGCTTTGGGGGCCCATACGAGCAGTACTTC. The chain has TRBV5-8 and TRBJ2-7; TRBD1 is a possible D gene (6 bases). CDR1 is SGHTS, CDR2 YDEGEE, per germline. The V gene lost 2 bases and the J gene lost 4 bases, with 10 bases spanning the gap. The CDR3 runs 13 residues.

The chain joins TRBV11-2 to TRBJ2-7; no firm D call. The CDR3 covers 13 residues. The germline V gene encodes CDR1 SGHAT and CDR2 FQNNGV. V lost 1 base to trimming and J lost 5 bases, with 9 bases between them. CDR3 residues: CASSLVLSDEQYF. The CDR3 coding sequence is TGTGCCAGCAGCTTAGTTTTATCGGACGAGCAGTACTTC.

The CDR3 region is CASSPLTGGSSYEQYF. The DNA of the CDR3 is TGCGCCAGCAGCCCATTGACGGGAGGGAGCTCCTACGAGCAGTACTTC. V and J are TRBV5-1 and TRBJ2-7; 8 bases map to TRBD2. This CDR3 comprises 16 residues. V lost 4 bases to trimming and J lost 0 bases; unmatched junction nucleotides: 9. Germline-derived CDR1 and CDR2 are SGHRS and YFSETQ.

The CDR3 coding sequence is TGTGCCAGCACCAGGACGCGGGTTGATGAAGCTTTCTTT. The encoded protein is CASTRTRVDEAFF. The chain links TRBV7-2 to TRBJ1-1; D remains unclear. Germline assignment: CDR1 SGHTA and CDR2 FQGNSA. V dropped 7 bases and J dropped 7 bases, with 16 bases sitting between them. This CDR3 has 13 residues.

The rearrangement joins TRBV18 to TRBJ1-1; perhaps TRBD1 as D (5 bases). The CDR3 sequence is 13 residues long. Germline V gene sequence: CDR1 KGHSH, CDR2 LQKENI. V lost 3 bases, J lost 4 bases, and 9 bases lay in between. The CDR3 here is CASSPPTVTEAFF. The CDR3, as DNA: TGTGCCAGCTCACCTCCGACAGTCACTGAAGCTTTCTTT.

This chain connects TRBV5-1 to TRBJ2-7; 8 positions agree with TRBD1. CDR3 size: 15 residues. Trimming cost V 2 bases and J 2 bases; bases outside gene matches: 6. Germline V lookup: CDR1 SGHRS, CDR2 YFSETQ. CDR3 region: CASSLPGQAPYEQYF. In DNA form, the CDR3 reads TGCGCCAGCAGCTTACCGGGACAGGCGCCCTACGAGCAGTACTTC. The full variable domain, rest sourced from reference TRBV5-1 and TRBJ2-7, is KAGVTQTPRYLIKTRGQQVTLSCSPISGHRSVSWYQQTPGQGLQFLFEYFSETQRNKGNFPGRFSGRQFSNSRSEMNVSTLELGDSALYLCASSLPGQAPYEQYFGPGTRLTVT.

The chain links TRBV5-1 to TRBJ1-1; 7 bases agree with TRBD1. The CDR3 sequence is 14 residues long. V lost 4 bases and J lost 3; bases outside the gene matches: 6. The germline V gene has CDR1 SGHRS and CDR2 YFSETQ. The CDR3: CASSRDRPDTEAFF. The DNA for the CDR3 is TGCGCCAGCAGCCGGGACAGACCCGACACTGAAGCTTTCTTT.

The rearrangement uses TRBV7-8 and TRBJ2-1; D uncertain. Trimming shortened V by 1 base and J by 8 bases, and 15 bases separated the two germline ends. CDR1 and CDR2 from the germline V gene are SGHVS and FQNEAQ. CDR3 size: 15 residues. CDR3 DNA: TGTGCCAGCAGCTTAGGGCCTAGACCGACTTATGAGCAGTTCTTC. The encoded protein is CASSLGPRPTYEQFF.

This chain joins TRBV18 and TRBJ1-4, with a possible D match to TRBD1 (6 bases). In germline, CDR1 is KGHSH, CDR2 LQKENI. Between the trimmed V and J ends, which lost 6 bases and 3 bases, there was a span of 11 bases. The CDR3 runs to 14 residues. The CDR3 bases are TGTGCCAGCTCCCCCGGGACATCTAATGAAAAACTGTTTTTT. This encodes CASSPGTSNEKLFF.

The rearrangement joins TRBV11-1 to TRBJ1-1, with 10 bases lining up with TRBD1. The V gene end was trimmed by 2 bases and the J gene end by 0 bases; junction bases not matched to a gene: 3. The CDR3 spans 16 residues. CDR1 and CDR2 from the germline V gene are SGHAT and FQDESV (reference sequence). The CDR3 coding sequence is TGTGCCAGCAGCTTATCGACAGGGGGCCTGAACACTGAAGCTTTCTTT. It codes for CASSLSTGGLNTEAFF. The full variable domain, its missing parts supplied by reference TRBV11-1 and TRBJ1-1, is EAEVAQSPRYKITEKSQAVAFWCDPISGHATLYWYRQILGQGPELLVQFQDESVVDDSQLPKDRFSAERLKGVDSTLKIQPAELGDSAMYLCASSLSTGGLNTEAFFGQGTRLTVV.

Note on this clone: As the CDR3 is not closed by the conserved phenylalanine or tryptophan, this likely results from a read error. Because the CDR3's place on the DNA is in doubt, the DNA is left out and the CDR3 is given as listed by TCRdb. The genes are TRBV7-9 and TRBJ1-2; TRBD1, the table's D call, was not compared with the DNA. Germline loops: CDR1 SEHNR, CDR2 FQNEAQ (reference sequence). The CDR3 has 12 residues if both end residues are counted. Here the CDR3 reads CASSLAQGGAQI.

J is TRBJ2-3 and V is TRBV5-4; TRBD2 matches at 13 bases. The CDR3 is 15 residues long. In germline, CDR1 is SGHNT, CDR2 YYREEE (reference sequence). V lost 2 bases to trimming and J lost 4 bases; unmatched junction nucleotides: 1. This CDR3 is CASSLLAGGPDTQYF. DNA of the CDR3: TGTGCCAGCAGCTTACTAGCGGGGGGGCCAGATACGCAGTATTTT.

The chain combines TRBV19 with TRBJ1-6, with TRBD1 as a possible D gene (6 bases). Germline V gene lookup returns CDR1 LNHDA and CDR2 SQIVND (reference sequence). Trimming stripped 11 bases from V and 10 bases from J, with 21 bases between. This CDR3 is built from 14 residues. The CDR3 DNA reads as TGTGCCTCTTCAAAGGGGGGGATCGACTCACCCCTCCACTTT. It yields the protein CASSKGGIDSPLHF.

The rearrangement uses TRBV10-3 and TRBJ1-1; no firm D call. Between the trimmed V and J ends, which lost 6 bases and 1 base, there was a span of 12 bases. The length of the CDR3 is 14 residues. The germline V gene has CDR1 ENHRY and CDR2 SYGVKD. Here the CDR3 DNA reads TGTGCCATCAGACCTCCGACGGGGAACACTGAAGCTTTCTTT. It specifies CAIRPPTGNTEAFF.